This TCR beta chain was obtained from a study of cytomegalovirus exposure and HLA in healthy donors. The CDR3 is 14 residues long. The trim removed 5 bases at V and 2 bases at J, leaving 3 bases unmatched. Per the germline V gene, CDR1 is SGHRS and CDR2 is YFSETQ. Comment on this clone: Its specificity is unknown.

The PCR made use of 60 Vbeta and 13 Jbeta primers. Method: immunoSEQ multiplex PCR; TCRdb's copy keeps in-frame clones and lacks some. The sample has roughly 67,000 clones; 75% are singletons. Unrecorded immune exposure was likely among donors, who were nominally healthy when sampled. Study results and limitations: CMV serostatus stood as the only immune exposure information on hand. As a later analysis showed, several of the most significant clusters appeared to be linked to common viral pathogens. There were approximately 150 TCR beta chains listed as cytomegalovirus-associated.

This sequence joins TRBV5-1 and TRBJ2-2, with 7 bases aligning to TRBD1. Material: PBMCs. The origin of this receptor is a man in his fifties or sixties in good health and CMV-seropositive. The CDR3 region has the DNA TGCGCCAGCAGTCGACAGGGAAACACCGGGGAGCTGTTTTTT. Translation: CASSRQGNTGELFF.